This T cell receptor (beta chain) came from a study of blood T cell repertoires in COVID-19. The CDR3 extends over 12 amino acids. Germline CDR1 is MGHRA and CDR2 is YSYEKL. Trimming cost V 7 bases and J 4 bases; bases outside gene matches: 3. The assay was immunoSEQ multiplex PCR, and TCRdb's table has in-frame clones only and misses some. In the table there are approximately 300,000 clones, 70% to 90% of which are singletons. The genes are TRBV4-1 and TRBJ1-1, with TRBD1 identical over 7 bases. Sequencing was carried out using peripheral blood. This TCR was recovered from a woman aged 40 to 55 with acute or convalescent COVID-19. DNA for the CDR3: TGCGCCAGCACCCCAGGGGGCACTGAAGCTTTCTTT. Translating gives CASTPGGTEAFF.